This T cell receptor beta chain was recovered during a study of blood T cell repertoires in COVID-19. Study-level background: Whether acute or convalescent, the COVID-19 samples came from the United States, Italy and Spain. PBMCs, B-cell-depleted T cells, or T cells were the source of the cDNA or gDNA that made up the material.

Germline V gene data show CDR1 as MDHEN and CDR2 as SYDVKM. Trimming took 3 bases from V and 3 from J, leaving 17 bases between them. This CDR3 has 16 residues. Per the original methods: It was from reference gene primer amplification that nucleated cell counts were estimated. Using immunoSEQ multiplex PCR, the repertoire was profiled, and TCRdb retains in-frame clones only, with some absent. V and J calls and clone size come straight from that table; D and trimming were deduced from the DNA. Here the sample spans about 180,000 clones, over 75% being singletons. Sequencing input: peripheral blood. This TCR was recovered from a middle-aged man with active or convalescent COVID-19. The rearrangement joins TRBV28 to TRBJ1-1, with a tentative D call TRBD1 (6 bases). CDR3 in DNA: TGTGCCAGCAGTTTCGGGCGGGGGCGCGGGTACACTGAAGCTTTCTTT. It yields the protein CASSFGRGRGYTEAFF.